The clone carrying this T cell receptor (beta chain) was detected only a few times. Its antigen is unknown. Using immunoSEQ multiplex PCR, the repertoire was profiled, and TCRdb retains in-frame clones only, with some absent. The sample gives around 47,000 clones, approximately 84% of which show up once; about 0.35% is in the top ten. The data belong to a study of STAT5B mutations in CD4+ large granular lymphocyte leukemia. The overall study: Among healthy donors, a particular HLA allele went with more CDR3 'QG' motifs. Study-level results: Patient CD4-sorted repertoires stayed more clonal than healthy ones after leukemic-clone removal. Top patient clones used TRBV06 genes more often: 8/27 versus 2/35 in controls.

The germline CDR1 and CDR2 sequences are SEHNR and FQNEAQ (reference sequence). The CDR3 is made up of 14 amino acids. V was shortened by 6 bases and J by 0 bases, with 8 bases between the two germline ends. This receptor was identified in a human donor in good health. Sequencing used CD4+ T cells from blood buffy coats. The genes are TRBV7-9 and TRBJ1-4, with D unresolved. CDR3 residues: CASRPAPTNEKLFF. CDR3 in DNA: TGTGCCAGCAGACCAGCTCCAACTAATGAAAAACTGTTTTTT.